This T cell receptor beta chain was observed in a study of shared clonotypes between healthy human individuals. Trimming cost V 4 bases and J 6 bases; bases outside gene matches: 6. The germline CDR1 and CDR2 sequences are LGHNA and YNFKEQ. This CDR3 region has 16 residues. The protocol was immunoSEQ multiplex PCR, while the TCRdb copy is restricted to in-frame clones and leaves out a portion. The sample carries under 1,100,000 clones, about 75% recorded once. The chain joins TRBV4-2 to TRBJ2-1, with TRBD2 identical over 13 bases. This TCR came from a man aged 18 to 35 in good health. Sequenced material: memory CD4+ T cells sorted from blood. Subset described: CD45RA-negative fraction. The CDR3 DNA reads as TGTGCCAGCAGCCCGCCAACTAGCGGGGGGGCCAATGAGCAGTTCTTC. This translates into CASSPPTSGGANEQFF.